This T cell receptor beta chain was obtained from a study of blood T cell repertoires in COVID-19. Sequencing was performed with immunoSEQ multiplex PCR; in TCRdb, only in-frame clones are kept and a portion is missing. The sample records some 360,000 clones, 88% being singletons. V was pared by 4 bases and J by 3 bases, with 11 bases of the junction left unmatched. This CDR3 is 17 amino acids long. From germline, CDR1 is KGHDR and CDR2 SFDVKD. The study recruited people aged 18 to 89 years across roughly 23 US areas. Cohorts were assigned according to the clinical history that participants reported. The chain has TRBV24-1 and TRBJ2-1, with 7 bases aligning to TRBD1. Material for sequencing was PBMCs or T cells enriched from blood (not recorded which). This TCR derives from a woman in her 30s who had been exposed to COVID-19. The CDR3: CATSDPGTGVGYNEQFF. The DNA of the CDR3 is TGTGCCACCAGTGACCCAGGAACAGGGGTGGGCTACAATGAGCAGTTCTTC.